Listed below are T cell receptor beta chains from one sample, sequenced in a study of shared clonotypes between healthy human individuals. Assay: immunoSEQ multiplex PCR; the TCRdb copy retains only in-frame clones and omits some. The profile shows 2 million to 2.5 million clones, approximately 90% of them singletons. The sequenced sample consisted of naive CD4+ T cells from PBMCs. These receptors all stem from a man younger than 30 in good health. Some clones in this sample may be carry-over from other donors' samples. Both conserved end residues are part of each CDR3. The D gene is left open where the match is weak. The size of a clone is reported for some rows only, either as once, few or many, or as a class for expanded clones.

v_gene,d_gene,j_gene,abundance,CDR3nt,CDR3aa
TRBV2,TRBD2,TRBJ2-5,NA,TGTGCCAGCAGTGAAAAGCGGGAGCGAAGAGAGACCCAGTACTTC,CASSEKRERRETQYF
TRBV9,NA,TRBJ2-1,NA,TGTGCCAGCAGCGTAGTGGGGGAGTCCTACAATGAGCAGTTCTTC,CASSVVGESYNEQFF
TRBV9,TRBD2,TRBJ2-3,NA,TGTGCCAGCAGCGGGGGCGAGCGGGGATACACAGATACGCAGTATTTT,CASSGGERGYTDTQYF
TRBV11-1,NA,TRBJ2-7,once,TGTGCCAGCAGCCAACAGTACCACGAGCAGTACTTC,CASSQQYHEQYF
TRBV15,NA,TRBJ1-2,NA,TGTGCCACCAGCAGACCGCAGGGTTACTATGGCTACACCTTC,CATSRPQGYYGYTF
TRBV27,TRBD2,TRBJ2-1,NA,TGTGCCAGCAGTGGGTTCCAGCGGGGGGACAATGAGCAGTTCTTC,CASSGFQRGDNEQFF
TRBV11-2,TRBD1,TRBJ2-1,NA,TGTGCCAGCAGGCCGGGACAGGGTGACAATGAGCAGTTCTTC,CASRPGQGDNEQFF
TRBV28,NA,TRBJ2-3,NA,TGTGCCAGCAGACCGGACCCGGGTGGGCGCACAGATACGCAGTATTTT,CASRPDPGGRTDTQYF
TRBV11-2,TRBD2,TRBJ2-7,NA,TGTGCCAGCAGCTTATGGACTAGCGGGTACGAGCAGTACTTC,CASSLWTSGYEQYF
TRBV27,NA,TRBJ2-1,NA,TGTGCCAGCAGTTTAAGGGGACTCCCCCAGTTCTTC,CASSLRGLPQFF
TRBV29-1,TRBD1,TRBJ1-4,NA,TGCAGCGGTGGACAGGGGACTGAAAAACTGTTTTTT,CSGGQGTEKLFF
TRBV5-1,TRBD2,TRBJ2-5,NA,TGCGCCAGCAGCTTGAGCGGGGTAGAGACCCAGTACTTC,CASSLSGVETQYF
TRBV7-6,TRBD1,TRBJ2-5,once,TGTGCCAGCAGCTTTTCCCCAGGGGGTGACGAGACCCAGTACTTC,CASSFSPGGDETQYF
TRBV18,NA,TRBJ2-3,NA,TGTGCCAGCTCACCAACGGAGGTCACAGATACGCAGTATTTT,CASSPTEVTDTQYF
TRBV28,NA,TRBJ1-2,NA,TGTGCCAGCATCCGGGGGCCGGCCGCTCCCTATGGCTACACCTTC,CASIRGPAAPYGYTF
TRBV25-1,NA,TRBJ2-1,once,TGTGCCAGCAGTCCCCCACCGGGACAAGCGTATAACAATGAGCAGTTCTTC,CASSPPPGQAYNNEQFF
TRBV10-3,NA,TRBJ1-1,few,TGTGCCATCAGTCCCTTAAACACTGAAGCTTTCTTT,CAISPLNTEAFF
TRBV28,NA,TRBJ1-3,once,TGTGCCAGCATGCCGAGCTCTGGAAACACCATATATTTT,CASMPSSGNTIYF
TRBV27,TRBD1,TRBJ2-1,once,TGTGCCAGCAGGGGCGCCGGGACAGGGGAAGGGGAGCAGTTCTTC,CASRGAGTGEGEQFF
TRBV28,NA,TRBJ1-5,NA,TGTGCCAGCAGTTGGGGAATTGAACAGCCCCAGCATTTT,CASSWGIEQPQHF
TRBV7-9,NA,TRBJ2-3,NA,TGTGCCAGCAGCTTTGGAGATACGCAGTATTTT,CASSFGDTQYF
TRBV30,TRBD1,TRBJ2-3,NA,TGTGCCGGGGACAGGGGGCAATCAGATACGCAGTATTTT,CAGDRGQSDTQYF
TRBV10-3,TRBD2,TRBJ2-7,once,TGTGCCATCAGTGACCACTGGCCGGGACTAGCGGGAGTGAATATTATCTACGAGCAGTACTTC,CAISDHWPGLAGVNIIYEQYF
TRBV21-1,NA,TRBJ2-7,NA,TGTGCCAGCAGCATTGGACAGGGATTCACCTACGAGCAGTACTTC,CASSIGQGFTYEQYF
TRBV2,NA,TRBJ1-2,few,TGTGCCAGCATGGAGGGAGGGTATGGCTACACCTTC,CASMEGGYGYTF
TRBV7-6,TRBD1,TRBJ2-1,NA,TGTGCCAGCAGCTCTCGACCACCCCGGGACAGGGGAGGCAATGAGCAGTTCTTC,CASSSRPPRDRGGNEQFF
TRBV6-5,NA,TRBJ1-4,once,TGTGCCAGCAGTTACTCCGGGGGTGAAAAACTGTTTTTT,CASSYSGGEKLFF
TRBV4-2,NA,TRBJ2-7,NA,TGTGCCAGCAGCCAAGATATTGGAGGGGCCCCCTACGAGCAGTACTTC,CASSQDIGGAPYEQYF
TRBV4-2,TRBD1,TRBJ1-1,NA,TGTGCCAGCAGCCAGAACAGGGGCGAGAACACTGAAGCTTTCTTT,CASSQNRGENTEAFF
TRBV6-1,NA,TRBJ2-1,NA,TGTGCCAGCAGCCGACTGGAAAGCTCCTACAATGAGCAGTTCTTC,CASSRLESSYNEQFF
TRBV29-1,NA,TRBJ2-5,NA,TGCAGCGTTGATCCCCCACAGGGCCAAGAGACCCAGTACTTC,CSVDPPQGQETQYF
TRBV7-8,TRBD2,TRBJ2-5,NA,TGTGCCAGCACCTCCCGAGCCGGCGGGAGGGGGTCAGAGACCCAGTACTTC,CASTSRAGGRGSETQYF
TRBV28,NA,TRBJ1-2,NA,TGTGCCAGCAGTCCCCTAGTGCCCCAGCACTACGCCTATGGCTACACCTTC,CASSPLVPQHYAYGYTF
TRBV5-4,NA,TRBJ2-5,NA,TGTGCCAGCAGCTTAACTAGTCAAGAGACCCAGTACTTC,CASSLTSQETQYF
TRBV28,TRBD1,TRBJ2-7,NA,TGTGCCAGCAGCCTAGGGACAGGGCAAGACTACGAGCAGTACTTC,CASSLGTGQDYEQYF
TRBV6-5,TRBD2,TRBJ2-1,NA,TGTGCCAGCAGTTACTCCGGAGCGGGACTTCGAAATGAGCAGTTCTTC,CASSYSGAGLRNEQFF
TRBV10-1,TRBD2,TRBJ2-5,NA,TGCGCCAGCAGTGGAACGGGGGGGACCCAGTACTTC,CASSGTGGTQYF
TRBV5-5,TRBD2,TRBJ2-3,NA,TGTGCCAGCAGCTTGGGGCCAGCGGGAGCCACAGATACGCAGTATTTT,CASSLGPAGATDTQYF
TRBV18,NA,TRBJ2-2,once,TGTGCCAGCTCACCATCCCCGGGACACAACACCGGGGAGCTGTTTTTT,CASSPSPGHNTGELFF
TRBV6-4,NA,TRBJ2-6,NA,TGTGCCAGCAAGGGGGAAAGCTCTGGGGCCAACGTCCTGACTTTC,CASKGESSGANVLTF
TRBV29-1,NA,TRBJ1-1,NA,TGCAGCGGGGTGGACCGAATTGAAGCTTTCTTT,CSGVDRIEAFF
TRBV7-9,TRBD2,TRBJ2-1,NA,TGTGCCAGCAGCTTGGGACTAGCGGGGCGGGGTGAGCAGTTCTTC,CASSLGLAGRGEQFF